One and the same sample provided the 5 T cell receptor beta chains below, sequenced in a study of identical twins. In TCRdb, the 5' RACE reads were re-called with MiXCR into one record per CDR3 protein. The sample contains some 710,000 distinct CDR3 sequences, around 6.1% of which appear only once. Sequenced: naive T cells sorted from blood. The receptors derive from a man aged 18 to 30 in good health.

The table lists this clonotype with many counts. The chain has TRBV25-1 and TRBJ1-1; a weak D match, TRBD1 (5 bases). V was shortened by 10 bases and J by 11 bases, with 17 bases between the two germline ends. The CDR3 is made up of 11 amino acids. CDR1 and CDR2 (germline): MGHDK, SYGVNS. The CDR3 coding sequence is TGTGCCATTTTTAGGGGAGGGACGGCTTTCTTT. It is translated as CAIFRGGTAFF. The whole variable domain, filled in from reference TRBV25-1 and TRBJ1-1, reads EADIYQTPRYLVIGTGKKITLECSQTMGHDKMYWYQQDPGMELHLIHYSYGVNSTEKGDLSSESTVSRIRTEHFPLTLESARPSHTSQYLCAIFRGGTAFFGQGTRLTVV.

This rearrangement joins TRBV6-1 to TRBJ2-7; tentatively, D is TRBD2 (6 bases). Germline CDR1 reads MNHNS; CDR2 reads SASEGT. This CDR3 contains 16 residues. Trimming took 3 bases from V and 7 from J, leaving 22 bases between them. The CDR3 DNA follows: TGTGCCAGCAGTGATGGGGGGACTGTTCGGAGTGTGGAGCAGTACGTC. Translated, it gives CASSDGGTVRSVEQYV.

This clonotype was observed many times. A junction boundary mismatches the germline segment, possibly from a read error. The V call is TRBV29-1, the J call TRBJ2-1; D gene ambiguous. The CDR3 covers 9 residues. Germline V lookup: CDR1 SQVTM, CDR2 ANQGSEA. DNA of the CDR3: TGCAGCGTTGATCCGGGTCTTAGCTTC. Translation gives CSVDPGLSF.

This clonotype was seen repeatedly, ten times or more. The chain is built from TRBV3-1 and TRBJ2-1; 9 bases match TRBD2. Germline CDR1 and CDR2: LGHDT and YNNKEL (reference sequence). The CDR3 is made up of 14 amino acids. J was trimmed by 8 bases and V by 6 bases; bases with no gene match: 8. The CDR3 DNA reads as TGTGCCAGCAGATTAGCGGGGGAAGCGCATGAGCAGTTCTTC. This encodes CASRLAGEAHEQFF.

The rearrangement links TRBV7-2 to TRBJ2-2; the match to TRBD2 covers 8 bases. V shed 5 bases, J shed 6 bases, and the junction held 2 bases outside the gene matches. This CDR3 has 13 residues. The germline gives CDR1 SGHTA, CDR2 FQGNSA. DNA of the CDR3: TGTGCCAGCAGCCGGCGGGGGGCCGGGGAGCTGTTTTTT. Its protein is CASSRRGAGELFF. Using reference TRBV7-2 and TRBJ2-2 for the parts outside the CDR3, the full variable domain is GAGVSQSPSNKVTEKGKDVELRCDPISGHTALYWYRQSLGQGLEFLIYFQGNSAPDKSGLPSDRFSAERTGGSVSTLTIQRTQQEDSAVYLCASSRRGAGELFFGEGSRLTVL.